This T cell receptor beta chain was captured by sequencing in a study of Ad26.COV2.S vaccination and SARS-CoV-2 variants. Treatment noted: some 20 received Ad26.COV2.S at low or high dose, single or two shots; about five received placebo; per-sample allocation not given. The samples were gathered on day 63 after the first injection of vaccine or placebo. Data came from immunoSEQ multiplex PCR; TCRdb stores just in-frame clones and leaves some out. The sample carries roughly 410,000 clones, about 80% recorded once. The clonotype comes from a person between 18 and 60 years old who received the Ad26.COV2.S COVID-19 vaccine or a placebo. Sequencing used peripheral blood, obtained in a trial of Ad26.COV2.S vaccine versus placebo.

The CDR3 bases are TGCAGCGTCCACAGGGGGGTGAACACTGAAGCTTTCTTT. Protein sequence: CSVHRGVNTEAFF. The chain carries TRBV29-1 and TRBJ1-1, with 8 nucleotides matching TRBD1. The ends lost 6 bases at V and 0 bases at J; junction bases unmatched: 3. Germline CDR1 SQVTM, CDR2 ANQGSEA. This CDR3 has 13 amino acids.